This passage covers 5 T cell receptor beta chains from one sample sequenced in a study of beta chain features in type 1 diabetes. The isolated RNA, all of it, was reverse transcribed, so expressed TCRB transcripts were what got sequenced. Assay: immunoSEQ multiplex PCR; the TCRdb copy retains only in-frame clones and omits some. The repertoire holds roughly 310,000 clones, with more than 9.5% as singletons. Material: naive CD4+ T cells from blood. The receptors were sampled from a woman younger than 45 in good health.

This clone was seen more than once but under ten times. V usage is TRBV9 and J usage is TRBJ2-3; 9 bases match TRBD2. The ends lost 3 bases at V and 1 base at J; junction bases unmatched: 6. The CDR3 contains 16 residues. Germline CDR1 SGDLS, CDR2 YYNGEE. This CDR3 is CASSARAGGGTDTQYF. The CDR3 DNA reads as TGTGCCAGCAGCGCCCGAGCGGGAGGAGGCACAGATACGCAGTATTTT.

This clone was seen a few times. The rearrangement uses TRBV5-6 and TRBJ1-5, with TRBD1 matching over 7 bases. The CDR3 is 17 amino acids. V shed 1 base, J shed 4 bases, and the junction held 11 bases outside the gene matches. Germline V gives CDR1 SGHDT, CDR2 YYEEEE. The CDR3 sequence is CASSLIRRQGGNQPQHF. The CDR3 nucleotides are TGTGCCAGCAGCTTGATCCGGAGACAGGGAGGAAATCAGCCCCAGCATTTT.

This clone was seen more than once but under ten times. The CDR3 sequence is CASRYTSGRSYNEQFF. The CDR3 nucleotides are TGTGCCAGCAGATACACTAGCGGGAGAAGCTACAATGAGCAGTTCTTC. The chain has TRBV2 and TRBJ2-1, with 11 nucleotides matching TRBD2. With 6 bases clipped from V and 3 bases from J, the junction kept 7 bases outside the gene matches. The length of the CDR3 is 16 residues. CDR1 SNHLY and CDR2 FYNNEI come from the germline V gene.

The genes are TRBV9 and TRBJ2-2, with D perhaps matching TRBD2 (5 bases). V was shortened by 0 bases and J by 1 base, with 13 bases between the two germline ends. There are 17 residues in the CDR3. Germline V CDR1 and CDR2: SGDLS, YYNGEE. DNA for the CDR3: TGTGCCAGCAGCGTAGCCCCTAGCTCCCTGAACACCGGGGAGCTGTTTTTT. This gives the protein CASSVAPSSLNTGELFF.

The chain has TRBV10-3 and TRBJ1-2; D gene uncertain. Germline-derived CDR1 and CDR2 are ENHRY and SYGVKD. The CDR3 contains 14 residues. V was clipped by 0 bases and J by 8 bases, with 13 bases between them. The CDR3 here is CAISESGGNEGYTF. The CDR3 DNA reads TGTGCCATCAGTGAGTCAGGAGGGAACGAAGGCTACACCTTC.